This T cell receptor beta chain is drawn from a study of cytomegalovirus exposure and HLA in healthy donors (dated by TCRdb to 2017 to 2019). For the wider study: In an earlier analysis of roughly 500 of the donors, roughly 300 Gb of sequence data and about 110 million unique TCR beta sequences from 180 million or so T cells were reported. An early release that covered some 630 HLA-typed donors contained about 290 gigabases of sequencing data and some 87 million unique TCR sequences. The genetic ancestry cluster associated with self-reported Caucasian donors included around 76% of the roughly 400 genotyped donors. The aim of the study was to test whether cataloging public T cell receptors could identify signatures of past pathogen exposure. The study profiled the T cell repertoires of some 610 subjects by immunosequencing and related them to cytomegalovirus serostatus. In addition to the first cohort of around 670 subjects, a separate validation cohort of some 120 different subjects was used. To predict cytomegalovirus infection status, the study combined high-throughput TCR immunosequencing, statistical association of individual TCRs with disease status, and machine learning. A later analysis re-analyzed previously published TCR beta repertoires from hundreds of donors and added high-resolution HLA genotyping to study TCR occurrence patterns. Rather than drawing on any new phenotypic data, the later analysis identified candidate immune exposures from TCR beta sequences and the way those sequences occurred across donors. In an earlier analysis of roughly 540 of the donors, high-throughput TCR beta sequencing was used to judge whether each TCR beta V gene segment behaved as functional or pseudogenic. Alongside the repertoire data, information on donor age, sex, ethnicity and CMV serostatus was compiled. A later genetic analysis took genome-wide SNP genotypes for about three fifths of the roughly 700 donors and used that subset as a discovery cohort. Every repertoire in the discovery cohort had been generated on one and the same sequencing platform. HLA typing covered class I and class II loci at four-digit resolution. Typing coverage varied by locus: roughly 629-640 donors for A, B, C, DRB1 and DQB1; 500 to 550 for DQA1; approximately 570 for DPA1; roughly 450 for DPB1. Five DR-DQ haplotypes were treated as single units for association and clustering because of strong linkage in the cohort. On average, roughly 240,000 unique TCR beta nucleotide sequences were sequenced per donor among some 430 genotyped donors of the cohort, with approximately 18% of those sequences being non-productive. Points the paper makes about the study in general: Because counts were too low, about 15 rarely observed V segments, including chromosome 9 orphons, were left out of the earlier analysis of a few hundred of the donors. Because some donors lacked HLA typing at each locus, the association tests relied only on the typed subset. Compared with equally common non-associated chains, HLA-associated TCR beta chains in a later analysis were more clonally expanded and had lower generation probabilities. While some public TCRs were present in many individuals, most TCR sequences turned up only very rarely across donors. In an earlier analysis of around 600 of the donors, most TCR beta V segments appeared in productive rearrangements about 87% or about 30% of the time, broadly matching IMGT annotations. In a later genetic analysis, fewer N-insertions in productive TCRs were reported among donors in an Asian-associated ancestry cluster than the approximately 710-donor mean. CMV serostatus was the only immune exposure information available for the cohort. The sequencing pipeline was judged likely to have produced a cluster of highly shared sequence variants as a technical artifact. In a later analysis, TCR association rates were found to vary across HLA loci, with the most associated TCRs seen for DRB1 alleles and the fewest for HLA-C alleles. The classifier was reported to diagnose cytomegalovirus status with high specificity and sensitivity in both the original cohort and the validation cohort. It was suggested by the authors that the approach could potentially be generalized to other disease states and immunological phenotypes. In the study, around 160 TCR beta chains were listed as associated with cytomegalovirus. A later analysis found that most CMV-associated TCR beta chains appeared HLA-restricted, with HLA associations seemingly driven largely by CMV exposure. Linkage disequilibrium might explain the correlated functional status among segregating V segments, but an unknown experimental factor could not be excluded. At a false discovery rate of 0.05, a later analysis linked about 16,000 TCR beta sequences to specific HLA alleles. A further reported finding was that TCR beta sequences accurately predicted the HLA-A and HLA-B alleles for most subjects in the first cohort. This cohort had only TCR beta chains sequenced, and the lack of alpha or paired-chain data limited which features could be detected. Strong co-occurrence of HLA alleles, especially DR and DQ, made assigning TCR associations to individual alleles difficult. A later analysis reported that several top co-occurrence clusters appeared linked to parvovirus B19, influenza, CMV and Epstein-Barr virus. In vitro tests confirmed that a few of the cytomegalovirus-associated TCR beta chains recognize cytomegalovirus antigens. Presence/absence analyses assumed roughly uniform sequencing depth across donors, an assumption that may not hold. Some IMGT-functional V segments, including TRBV6-2 and TRBV6-3, could not be distinguished by the 87-base-pair reads and were therefore excluded. An association between a missense DCLRE1C variant and V-gene and J-gene trimming of TCR beta chains was found in a later genetic analysis and replicated in an independent cohort.

In its sample, this clone was seen a few times. No antigen is known for it. No much larger clone exists at a distance of one base, and base qualities are not known. Trimming removed 5 bases from V and 4 bases from J; the gene matches leave 1 base unexplained. The CDR3 has 14 amino acids, counting the end cysteine and phenylalanine. Just CDR3 DNA is preserved here, 42 bases in frame from base 1. The germline V gene provides CDR1 MNHEY and CDR2 SVGAGI. Libraries came from the immunoSEQ multiplex PCR assay. The multiplex PCR relied on a mix of 60 forward primers for TCR Vbeta segments and 13 reverse primers for TCR Jbeta segments. A multiplex PCR assay on genomic DNA amplified the CDR3 region of rearranged TCR beta genes. The Illumina HiSeq System was used to sequence the amplified TCR beta libraries as 87-base-pair reads. On the study's bioinformatics: In a later analysis, some 80 million unique TCR beta chains were counted across the 650 to 750 repertoires, and around 11 million of these chains were shared by at least two donors. Raw reads were error-corrected and collapsed into unique sequences with a nearest-neighbor algorithm that merged closely related sequences to remove PCR and sequencing errors. To assign V, D and J gene segments, CDR3 sequences were aligned to IMGT reference sequences. For a sequence to be retained, at least a six-nucleotide match to both a V gene segment and a J gene segment was required. A rearrangement was called productive if the CDR3 had no stop codons and remained in frame with V and J, and every other rearrangement was called non-productive. CDR3 was defined by IMGT convention, running from the second conserved V-encoded cysteine to the conserved J-encoded phenylalanine. The earlier analysis of more than 450 of the donors excluded sequences that lacked an unambiguous match to a single V gene segment. In an earlier analysis of 587 of the donors, V segments were called functional above 56.7% productive rearrangements and were called segregating when the between-donor standard deviation exceeded 5%. A statistical classification framework was developed to diagnose cytomegalovirus status using the catalog of TCR beta chain sequences. A later analysis assigned V and J genes by comparing TCR nucleotide sequences with IMGT/GENE-DB human TR gene sequences. The TCRdist pipeline was used in a later analysis to assign CDR3 sequences and most-parsimonious VDJ recombination scenarios. In a later analysis, every TCR beta chain was defined by the combination of its CDR3 amino acid sequence and its V-gene family, and reads without a unique V-gene family were dropped. A later analysis removed over 500 highly shared, low-generation-probability nucleotide sequences to deal with suspected cross-contamination and a sequencing artifact. In a later analysis, a clonal expansion index was calculated for each public chain from normalized within-repertoire ranks of inferred template counts. A later analysis computed generation probabilities with a VDJ recombination model fitted to out-of-frame rearrangements, and checked the results against IGoR. A later analysis scored TCR-TCR, TCR-HLA and TCR-CMV co-occurrence with hypergeometric tests, applying a repertoire-size bias correction to TCR pairs. A later analysis estimated false discovery rates by permuting HLA or CMV assignments 20 times. A later analysis grouped co-occurring TCRs with DBSCAN, adding TCRdist sequence similarity when clustering within HLA-allele-positive subsets. Repertoires with fewer than 30,000 or more than 120,000 public chains were left out of co-occurrence clustering, as were about five repertoires with anomalous nucleotide sharing. TCRdb limited this immuneACCESS table to in-frame rearrangements with V and J called. A share of clones is missing; checked studies link under half to unresolved V genes, and the rest is unexplained. The V and J calls and clone size were taken over from that table, and D and trimming were inferred from the DNA. The sample table lists under 150,000 clones, roughly a tenth of them with a count of one. The ten largest clones represent 1.5% to 2% of the sample.

The cohort comprised fewer than 750 healthy bone marrow donors. At the time of sampling, every cohort member was nominally healthy, though immune exposures that went unrecorded were likely present. The donor tested CMV seronegative and was one of the 352 seronegative cohort members. Every donor gave a peripheral blood sample, and the peripheral blood mononuclear cells from that sample were used for TCR beta sequencing. The Qiagen DNeasy Blood Extraction Kit was used to extract genomic DNA from the blood cell samples. The sequencing sample was made of PBMCs. The receptor was isolated from a male donor in good health and CMV-seronegative. In this chain, TRBV6-5 is recombined with TRBJ1-5, and TRBD1 matches 11 of the central bases. This receptor carries the CDR3 CASSGTGGNQPQHF. The nucleotides read TGTGCCAGCAGTGGGACAGGGGGGAATCAGCCCCAGCATTTT.